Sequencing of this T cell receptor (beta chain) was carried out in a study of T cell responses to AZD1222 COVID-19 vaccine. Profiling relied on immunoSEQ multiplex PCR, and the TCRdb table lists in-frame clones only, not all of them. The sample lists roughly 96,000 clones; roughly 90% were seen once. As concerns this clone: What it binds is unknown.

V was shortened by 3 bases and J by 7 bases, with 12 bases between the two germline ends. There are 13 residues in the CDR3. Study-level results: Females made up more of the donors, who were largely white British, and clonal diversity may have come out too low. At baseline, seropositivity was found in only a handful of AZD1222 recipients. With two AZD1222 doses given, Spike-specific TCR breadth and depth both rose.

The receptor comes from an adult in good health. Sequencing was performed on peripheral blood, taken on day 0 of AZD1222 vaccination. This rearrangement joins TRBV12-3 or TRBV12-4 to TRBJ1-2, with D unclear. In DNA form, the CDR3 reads TGTGCCAGCAGTTTGTCTGGGGTGGCTGGCTACACCTTC. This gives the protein CASSLSGVAGYTF.